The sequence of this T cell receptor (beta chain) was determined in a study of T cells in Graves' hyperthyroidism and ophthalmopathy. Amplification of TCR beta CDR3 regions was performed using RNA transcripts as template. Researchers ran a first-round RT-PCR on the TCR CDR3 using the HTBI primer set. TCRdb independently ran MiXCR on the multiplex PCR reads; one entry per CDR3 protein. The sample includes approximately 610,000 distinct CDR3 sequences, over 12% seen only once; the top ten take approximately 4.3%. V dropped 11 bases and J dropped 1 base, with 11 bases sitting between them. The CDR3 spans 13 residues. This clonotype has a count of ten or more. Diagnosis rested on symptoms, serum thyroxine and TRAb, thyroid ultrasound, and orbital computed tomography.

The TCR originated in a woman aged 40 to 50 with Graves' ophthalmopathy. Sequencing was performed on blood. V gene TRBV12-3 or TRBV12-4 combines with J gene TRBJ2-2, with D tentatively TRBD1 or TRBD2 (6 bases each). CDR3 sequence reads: CAYREENTGELFF. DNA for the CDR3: TGTGCCTACAGGGAGGAGAACACCGGGGAGCTGTTTTTT.